One and the same sample provided the 3 T cell receptor beta chains below, sequenced in a study of shared clonotypes between healthy human individuals (dated by TCRdb to between 2020 and 2021). Receptor amplification or capture employed the immunoSEQ multiplex PCR assay. Imported from immuneACCESS, the table was reduced by TCRdb to in-frame sequences with V and J called. These copies leave out some clones; in studies compared against another copy, an unresolved V gene accounts for under half, and the cause of the remainder is not known. This sample holds approximately 2.5 million clones; approximately 94% were observed only once. The ten largest clones capture more than 0.35% of the sample. What was sequenced was naive CD4+ T cells from PBMCs. Read against the paper, the sample's cell subset or site label means: CD45RA+ positively selected. Receptors originate from a man younger than 35 in good health. Some clones in this sample may be carry-over from other donors' samples.

This clone occurred once. The sample has other DNA sequences that encode this CDR3 too. The gene calls are TRBV28 and TRBJ2-3; the D is unclear. Germline lookup yields CDR1 MDHEN and CDR2 SYDVKM. V lost 6 bases and J 2 bases, leaving 6 bases between the germline ends. The CDR3 loop spans 12 amino acids. CDR3 region: CASSSDTDTQYF. CDR3 nucleotides: TGTGCCAGCAGCAGCGACACAGATACGCAGTATTTT.

This clone was counted between two and nine times. V is TRBV27 and J is TRBJ2-1; 8 positions match TRBD1. This CDR3 is 15 amino acids long. Germline loops: CDR1 MNHEY, CDR2 SMNVEV (reference sequence). Trimming took 6 bases from V and 7 from J; bases not matched to a gene: 11. CDR3 nucleotide sequence: TGTGCCAGCAGCTTACGGACAGGGTTGAGGAATGAGCAGTTCTTC. Its translation is CASSLRTGLRNEQFF.

This clone was seen only once. This rearrangement joins TRBV27 to TRBJ1-1, with TRBD1 matching over 8 bases. The CDR3 length is 19 residues. Germline lookup yields CDR1 MNHEY and CDR2 SMNVEV (reference sequence). Trimming took 7 bases from V and 0 from J; bases not matched to a gene: 19. CDR3 DNA: TGTGCCAGCAAGTTTTGGTCCCCAGGGGGCGGGGGCATGAACACTGAAGCTTTCTTT. This codes for CASKFWSPGGGGMNTEAFF.